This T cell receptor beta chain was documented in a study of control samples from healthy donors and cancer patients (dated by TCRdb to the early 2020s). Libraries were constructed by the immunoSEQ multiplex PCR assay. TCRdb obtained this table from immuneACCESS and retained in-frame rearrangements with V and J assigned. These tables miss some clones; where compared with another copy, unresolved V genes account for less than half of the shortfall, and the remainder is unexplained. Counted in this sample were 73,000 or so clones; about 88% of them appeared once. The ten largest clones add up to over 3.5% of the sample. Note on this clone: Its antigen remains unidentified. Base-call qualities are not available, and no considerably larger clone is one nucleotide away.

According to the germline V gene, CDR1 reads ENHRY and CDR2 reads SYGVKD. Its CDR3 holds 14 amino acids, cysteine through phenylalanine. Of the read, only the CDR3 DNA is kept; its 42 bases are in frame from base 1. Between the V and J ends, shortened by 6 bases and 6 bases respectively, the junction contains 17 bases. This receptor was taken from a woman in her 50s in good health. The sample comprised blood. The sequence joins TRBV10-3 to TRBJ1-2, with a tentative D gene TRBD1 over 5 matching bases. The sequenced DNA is TGTGCCATCAGCTCGATGGGGGGAGGCGATGGCTACACCTTC. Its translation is CAISSMGGGDGYTF.